A single sample is the source of the 26 T cell receptor beta chains below, sequenced in a study of blood T cell repertoires in COVID-19. Generated by immunoSEQ multiplex PCR, the TCRdb table keeps only in-frame clones and is missing some. The profile shows 250,000 or so clones, more than 75% of them singletons. Material for sequencing was PBMCs or T cells enriched from blood (not recorded which). These receptors were collected from a woman aged 45-65 years who had recovered from COVID-19.

This clone occurred once. Other DNA sequences in this sample translate to the same CDR3. The chain has TRBV7-9 and TRBJ1-2; 8 bases are shared with TRBD1. Germline V gene data show CDR1 as SEHNR and CDR2 as FQNEAQ (reference sequence). The CDR3 is 13 amino acids. The J segment lost 6 bases and the V segment lost 5 bases, leaving 5 bases of the junction unmatched. CDR3 nucleotides: TGTGCCAGCAGCCTAGGGACAGGAGATGGCTACACCTTC. Protein product: CASSLGTGDGYTF. Drawing the rest from reference TRBV7-9 and TRBJ1-2, the complete variable domain is DTGVSQNPRHKITKRGQNVTFRCDPISEHNRLYWYRQTLGQGPEFLTYFQNEAQLEKSRLLSDRFSAERPKGSFSTLEIQRTEQGDSAMYLCASSLGTGDGYTFGSGTRLTVV.

The chain links TRBV6-5 to TRBJ1-2; tentatively, D is TRBD1 (5 bases). Trimming took off 6 bases at V and 2 bases at J, with 13 bases between the two ends. The CDR3 sequence is 14 residues long. The germline V gene has CDR1 MNHEY and CDR2 SVGAGI. CDR3: CASRRTPANYGYTF. CDR3 nucleotides: TGTGCCAGCAGAAGGACACCCGCCAACTATGGCTACACCTTC.

This sequence joins TRBV9 and TRBJ2-5; D is possibly TRBD1 (6 bases). Trimming shortened V by 0 bases and J by 1 base, and 13 bases separated the two germline ends. There are 16 residues in the CDR3. CDR1 is SGDLS and CDR2 is YYNGEE in the germline V gene. CDR3 amino acids: CASSVEGQPSQETQYF. The CDR3 DNA is TGTGCCAGCAGCGTAGAAGGACAGCCTAGCCAAGAGACCCAGTACTTC.

The chain uses TRBV7-3 and TRBJ1-1; D perhaps matches TRBD1 (6 bases). Trimming took 5 bases from V and 2 from J, leaving 12 bases between them. Germline assignment: CDR1 SGHTA and CDR2 FQGTGA. The CDR3 is 14 residues long. The CDR3 DNA reads TGTGCCAGCAGCCCCAGGGACATCAACACTGAAGCTTTCTTT. Translation gives CASSPRDINTEAFF. Full variable domain (missing parts from reference TRBV7-3 and TRBJ1-1): GAGVSQTPSNKVTEKGKYVELRCDPISGHTALYWYRQSLGQGPEFLIYFQGTGAADDSGLPNDRFFAVRPEGSVSTLKIQRTERGDSAVYLCASSPRDINTEAFFGQGTRLTVV.

The V call is TRBV5-1, the J call TRBJ2-1; perhaps TRBD2 as D (5 bases). Per germline, CDR1 SGHRS and CDR2 YFSETQ. The V and J ends lost 0 bases and 15 bases respectively, with 22 bases between them. CDR3 length: 15 amino acids. CDR3 coding DNA: TGCGCCAGCAGCTTGGGTCCAGTGGAGGACTCGCATCCGTTCTTC. It is translated as CASSLGPVEDSHPFF.

The V gene is TRBV5-1, the J gene TRBJ2-2, with a weak D call TRBD1 (6 bases). The CDR3 covers 15 residues. The V gene's germline CDR1 is SGHRS and CDR2 YFSETQ. Between the trimmed V and J ends, which lost 5 bases and 7 bases, there was a span of 18 bases. CDR3 nucleotide sequence: TGCGCCAGCAGACAGGGCTCCCAACTTGGCGGGGAGCTGTTTTTT. It is translated as CASRQGSQLGGELFF.

As for this clone: Other DNA sequences in the same sample also yield this CDR3. The rearrangement uses TRBV3-1 (or the pseudogene TRBV3-2) and TRBJ2-5, with D maybe TRBD1 (6 bases). CDR1 is LGHDT, CDR2 YNNKEL, per germline (reference sequence). The germline V and J ends were trimmed by 6 bases and 1 base, with 12 bases remaining between them. CDR3 length equals 14 residues. CDR3 residues: CASRTGHIQETQYF. CDR3 nucleotides: TGTGCCAGCAGGACAGGACACATCCAAGAGACCCAGTACTTC.

The V gene is TRBV25-1, the J gene TRBJ2-7; TRBD1 matches at 9 bases. This CDR3 is 15 amino acids long. The germline V gene encodes CDR1 MGHDK and CDR2 SYGVNS. The J segment lost 0 bases and the V segment lost 4 bases, leaving 4 bases of the junction unmatched. DNA of the CDR3: TGTGCCAGCAGTGGACAGGGGGAGAGCTCCTACGAGCAGTACTTC. This codes for CASSGQGESSYEQYF.

Only one count was recorded for this clone. The CDR3 sequence is CASSAFQNTEAFF. In DNA form, the CDR3 reads TGTGCCAGTAGTGCGTTTCAGAACACTGAAGCTTTCTTT. This sequence joins TRBV19 and TRBJ1-1; no firm D call. Germline CDR1 reads LNHDA; CDR2 reads SQIVND (reference sequence). CDR3 length equals 13 residues. V dropped 5 bases and J dropped 1 base, with 8 bases sitting between them.

In this sample, this clone turned up a few times. The chain combines TRBV18 with TRBJ2-5; no firm D call. This CDR3 comprises 13 residues. The V gene lost 2 bases and the J gene lost 5 bases, with 9 bases spanning the gap. Germline assignment: CDR1 KGHSH and CDR2 LQKENI. CDR3 DNA: TGTGCCAGCTCACCAGGAGCTTGGGAGACCCAGTACTTC. Protein: CASSPGAWETQYF.

The chain links TRBV6-6 to TRBJ2-5; 8 bases are shared with TRBD1. Germline V CDR1 and CDR2: MNHNY, SVGAGI (reference sequence). V lost 5 bases and J lost 5; bases outside the gene matches: 7. This CDR3 has 14 residues. The CDR3 spells CASSTRTGKETQYF. The DNA for the CDR3 is TGTGCCAGCAGTACCCGGACAGGGAAGGAGACCCAGTACTTC.

This chain joins TRBV5-1 and TRBJ2-3, with 13 bases aligning to TRBD2. The CDR3 length is 17 residues. The trim removed 4 bases at V and 6 bases at J, leaving 11 bases unmatched. The germline V gene encodes CDR1 SGHRS and CDR2 YFSETQ. The chain's CDR3 is CASSPLGLAGARDTQYF. In DNA form, the CDR3 reads TGCGCCAGCAGCCCCCTTGGACTAGCGGGAGCCCGGGATACGCAGTATTTT. Full variable domain (missing parts from reference TRBV5-1 and TRBJ2-3): KAGVTQTPRYLIKTRGQQVTLSCSPISGHRSVSWYQQTPGQGLQFLFEYFSETQRNKGNFPGRFSGRQFSNSRSEMNVSTLELGDSALYLCASSPLGLAGARDTQYFGPGTRLTVL.

This rearrangement joins TRBV18 to TRBJ2-7, with D unclear. CDR1 is KGHSH and CDR2 is LQKENI in the germline V gene. V gave up 6 bases and J gave up 3 bases, with 9 bases separating them. CDR3 length: 12 amino acids. CDR3 sequence (DNA): TGTGCCAGCTCTCCCAACATCTACGAGCAGTACTTC. This gives the protein CASSPNIYEQYF.

The rearrangement links TRBV10-3 to TRBJ2-1, with 9 bases identical to TRBD1. Germline CDR1 and CDR2: ENHRY and SYGVKD. The junction had 8 bases not matched to a gene; V was cut back by 10 bases and J by 4 bases. The CDR3 has 14 amino acids. The CDR3: CATDRGTRYNEQFF. The CDR3 DNA reads TGTGCCACGGACAGGGGAACGCGATACAATGAGCAGTTCTTC.

The rearrangement uses TRBV7-9 and TRBJ2-3, with 14 positions matching TRBD2. The CDR3 length is 16 residues. Germline trimming cut 5 bases from V and 5 bases from J; bases unmatched to any gene: 6. Germline CDR1 SEHNR, CDR2 FQNEAQ (reference sequence). CDR3 nucleotide sequence: TGTGCCAGCAGCGAGACTAGCGGGAGGGCAATAGATACGCAGTATTTT. This encodes CASSETSGRAIDTQYF.

The chain joins TRBV28 to TRBJ2-7; D is perhaps TRBD2 (6 bases). The CDR3 runs 14 residues. V lost 4 bases and J 1 base, leaving 11 bases between the germline ends. The germline CDR1 and CDR2 sequences are MDHEN and SYDVKM. The CDR3 bases are TGTGCCAGCAGTTCAGGAGGGGCATCCTACGAGCAGTACTTC. It yields the protein CASSSGGASYEQYF.

V usage is TRBV6-6 and J usage is TRBJ1-5, with a tentative D call TRBD1 (5 bases). This CDR3 has 14 amino acids. V lost 2 bases, J lost 0 bases, and 5 bases lay in between. The germline V gene has CDR1 MNHNY and CDR2 SVGAGI (reference sequence). Written as DNA, the CDR3 is TGTGCCAGCAGTTACAGGGGTAGCAATCAGCCCCAGCATTTT. Translation gives CASSYRGSNQPQHF.

The V call is TRBV28, the J call TRBJ2-7, with 9 bases fitting TRBD1. The J call may be faulty, since TRBJ2-1 better matches the DNA end. Germline CDR1 is MDHEN and CDR2 is SYDVKM. This CDR3 comprises 14 residues. CDR3 region: CASSLTGGFGEQFF. CDR3 nucleotides: TGTGCCAGCAGTTTAACAGGGGGCTTTGGTGAGCAGTTCTTC.

This clone turned up a few times. This rearrangement joins TRBV7-9 to TRBJ1-1; D remains unclear. The CDR3 length is 15 residues. Germline V lookup: CDR1 SEHNR, CDR2 FQNEAQ (reference sequence). Trimming stripped 0 bases from V and 0 bases from J, with 8 bases between. CDR3 nucleotides: TGTGCCAGCAGCTTAGCGCGAACAGTGAACACTGAAGCTTTCTTT. This sequence encodes CASSLARTVNTEAFF.

The chain joins TRBV5-1 to TRBJ1-5, with 7 bases matching TRBD1. V shed 3 bases and J 11 bases; nucleotides not matched to a gene: 11. The germline V gene encodes CDR1 SGHRS and CDR2 YFSETQ. The CDR3 contains 14 residues. The CDR3 loop is CASSSGQEGESQHF. For the CDR3, the DNA is TGCGCCAGCAGCTCAGGACAGGAGGGAGAGTCCCAGCATTTT. Full variable domain (outside the CDR3, taken from reference TRBV5-1 and TRBJ1-5): KAGVTQTPRYLIKTRGQQVTLSCSPISGHRSVSWYQQTPGQGLQFLFEYFSETQRNKGNFPGRFSGRQFSNSRSEMNVSTLELGDSALYLCASSSGQEGESQHFGDGTRLSIL.

The chain uses TRBV10-3 and TRBJ1-1; TRBD1 aligns across 9 bases. This CDR3 spans 15 amino acids. Germline CDR1 is ENHRY and CDR2 is SYGVKD. Trimming removed 5 bases from V and 7 bases from J; junction bases left unmatched: 11. In DNA, the CDR3 is TGTGCCATCAGTCGACAGGGGGAAATCATTGGTGAAGCTTTCTTT. As protein: CAISRQGEIIGEAFF.

This clone was detected a few times. This sequence joins TRBV27 and TRBJ1-3, with TRBD1 as a possible D gene (5 bases). The germline CDR1 and CDR2 sequences are MNHEY and SMNVEV (reference sequence). The CDR3 runs to 11 residues. Between the trimmed V and J ends, which lost 10 bases and 7 bases, there was a span of 11 bases. CDR3 bases: TGTGCCACCTTGAAGGGGAACACCATATATTTT. This translates into CATLKGNTIYF.

In DNA, the CDR3 is TGTGCCAGCAGCGTAAAGGGGGCGGATGGGGAGACCCAGTACTTC. This sequence encodes CASSVKGADGETQYF. The chain recombines TRBV9 with TRBJ2-5; 7 nucleotides align to TRBD1. The CDR3 runs to 15 residues. J lost 5 bases, V lost 1 base, and 8 bases had no gene match. Germline lookup yields CDR1 SGDLS and CDR2 YYNGEE. The variable domain in full, with the rest retrieved from reference TRBV9 and TRBJ2-5, is DSGVTQTPKHLITATGQRVTLRCSPRSGDLSVYWYQQSLDQGLQFLIQYYNGEERAKGNILERFSAQQFPDLHSELNLSSLELGDSALYFCASSVKGADGETQYFGPGTRLLVL.

The chain has TRBV19 and TRBJ1-2, with a tentative D call TRBD1 (5 bases). The CDR3 has 13 residues. Trimming left V 8 bases short and J 2 bases short, with 12 bases between. Germline V gene lookup returns CDR1 LNHDA and CDR2 SQIVND (reference sequence). CDR3 DNA sequence: TGTGCCAGTGGGCAGGGTGTCAACTATGGCTACACCTTC. Translating it yields CASGQGVNYGYTF.

J is TRBJ1-4 and V is TRBV11-2; no reliable D call. V lost 7 bases and J lost 7, with 10 bases in between. CDR1 and CDR2 from the germline V gene are SGHAT and FQNNGV. The CDR3 is 12 amino acids. In DNA, the CDR3 is TGTGCCAGCACCCCCGGTAGTGAAAAACTGTTTTTT. This sequence encodes CASTPGSEKLFF.

The chain links TRBV7-9 to TRBJ1-1, with a tentative D call TRBD1 (5 bases). Germline assignment: CDR1 SEHNR and CDR2 FQNEAQ (reference sequence). The V and J ends lost 0 bases and 2 bases respectively, with 10 bases between them. This CDR3 has 15 amino acids. This CDR3 reads CASSLALGANTEAFF. The CDR3 DNA reads TGTGCCAGCAGCTTAGCCTTAGGGGCCAACACTGAAGCTTTCTTT.